The 25 T cell receptor beta chains given below trace back to one sample, sequenced in a study of CD4 T cell repertoires in COVID-19. The memory T cells were sequenced right after ex vivo isolation, without culture. TCRdb keeps only in-frame clones here, not all; method: immunoSEQ multiplex PCR. The table lists approximately 22,000 clones, 87% of them singletons. This specimen consisted of central memory CD4+ T cells from blood, obtained before the COVID-19 pandemic. Receptor source: a human donor who had COVID-19.

This clone was observed once. The rearrangement uses TRBV27 and TRBJ1-1; no clear D. This CDR3 has 13 amino acids. V dropped 3 bases and J dropped 1 base, with 6 bases sitting between them. Germline CDR1 is MNHEY and CDR2 is SMNVEV (reference sequence). CDR3 DNA: TGTGCCAGCAGTTTTTGGGCGAACACTGAAGCTTTCTTT. Its protein is CASSFWANTEAFF.

The chain recombines TRBV28 with TRBJ2-7; maybe TRBD2 (6 bases). Trimming removed 7 bases at V and 0 bases at J, with 13 bases between. The CDR3 contains 14 residues. Germline V CDR1 and CDR2: MDHEN, SYDVKM. In DNA, the CDR3 is TGTGCCAGCACCCTCCGGGACTTCTCCTACGAGCAGTACTTC. Amino acid sequence: CASTLRDFSYEQYF.

This clone was recorded once. The rearrangement uses TRBV6-1 and TRBJ1-5; unclear D gene. Germline CDR1 and CDR2: MNHNS and SASEGT. This CDR3 has 12 amino acids. The germline V and J ends were trimmed by 5 bases and 9 bases, with 11 bases remaining between them. CDR3 residues: CASSQALWPQHF. CDR3 in DNA: TGTGCCAGCAGTCAGGCCCTATGGCCCCAGCATTTT.

The gene calls are TRBV4-2 and TRBJ2-3, with a possible D match to TRBD2 (7 bases). Germline V gene lookup returns CDR1 LGHNA and CDR2 YNFKEQ. V lost 0 bases, J lost 2 bases, and 12 bases lay in between. CDR3 length equals 16 residues. CDR3 sequence: CASSQEDRGATDTQYF. Here the CDR3 DNA reads TGTGCCAGCAGCCAAGAGGACCGGGGGGCCACAGATACGCAGTATTTT.

The chain joins TRBV28 to TRBJ2-7; 9 nucleotides align to TRBD2. The CDR3 is 14 amino acids. With V trimmed by 6 bases and J by 1 base, 4 bases remained unmatched. Germline V gives CDR1 MDHEN, CDR2 SYDVKM. The CDR3, as DNA: TGTGCCAGCAGCCTTACTAGCGGGTCCTACGAGCAGTACTTC. This sequence encodes CASSLTSGSYEQYF.

The chain carries TRBV7-2 and TRBJ2-2; D is unclear. The CDR3 extends over 14 amino acids. Trimming cost V 7 bases and J 5 bases, with 14 bases left between them. Germline V gene data show CDR1 as SGHTA and CDR2 as FQGNSA. The CDR3 nucleotides read TGTGCCAGCATCGCCACTCCCGGGACCGGGGAGCTGTTTTTT. It codes for CASIATPGTGELFF. The full variable domain, rest sourced from reference TRBV7-2 and TRBJ2-2, is GAGVSQSPSNKVTEKGKDVELRCDPISGHTALYWYRQSLGQGLEFLIYFQGNSAPDKSGLPSDRFSAERTGGSVSTLTIQRTQQEDSAVYLCASIATPGTGELFFGEGSRLTVL.

This clone was seen a single time. The rearrangement joins TRBV7-8 to TRBJ1-5, with D unclear. Germline V gives CDR1 SGHVS, CDR2 FQNEAQ. The CDR3 has 15 residues. V lost 4 bases and J 13 bases, leaving 23 bases between the germline ends. The CDR3 bases are TGTGCCAGCAGCTCCAAGGTGGGCAGGTCGGAGGGACAGCATTTT. Its translation is CASSSKVGRSEGQHF.

CDR3 residues: CASRAGGPKNEQFF. In DNA form, the CDR3 reads TGCGCCAGCAGGGCGGGAGGGCCTAAGAATGAGCAGTTCTTC. V and J are TRBV10-1 and TRBJ2-1; 9 bases map to TRBD2. The germline CDR1 and CDR2 sequences are WNHNN and SYGVQD (reference sequence). The CDR3 covers 14 residues. V lost 6 bases, J lost 7 bases, and 7 bases stayed unmatched.

The V and J genes are TRBV5-1 and TRBJ2-2; possibly TRBD2 for D (6 bases). Germline assignment: CDR1 SGHRS and CDR2 YFSETQ. Trimming cost V 4 bases and J 0 bases, with 13 bases left between them. CDR3 length: 16 amino acids. The CDR3 sequence: CASSGVGGTNTGELFF. DNA for the CDR3: TGCGCCAGCAGCGGGGTTGGGGGGACGAACACCGGGGAGCTGTTTTTT.

The chain employs TRBV6-1 and TRBJ1-1; a weak D match, TRBD1 (5 bases). This CDR3 has 16 amino acids. Germline V lookup: CDR1 MNHNS, CDR2 SASEGT. The germline V and J ends were trimmed by 1 base and 0 bases, with 12 bases remaining between them. CDR3 DNA sequence: TGTGCCAGCAGTGAAGGGCAGGGAGGGTTGAACACTGAAGCTTTCTTT. This codes for CASSEGQGGLNTEAFF.

This chain joins TRBV2 and TRBJ2-2, with D tentatively TRBD2 (6 bases). Germline lookup yields CDR1 SNHLY and CDR2 FYNNEI. V lost 7 bases and J 7 bases, leaving 16 bases between the germline ends. This CDR3 is built from 14 residues. CDR3 region: CASKSGVEHGELFF. The CDR3 DNA reads as TGTGCCAGCAAATCGGGGGTGGAGCACGGGGAGCTGTTTTTT.

The V call is TRBV27, the J call TRBJ1-1; weak D call: TRBD1 (5 bases). The CDR3 has 14 residues. Germline V lookup: CDR1 MNHEY, CDR2 SMNVEV (reference sequence). V was shortened by 2 bases and J by 1 base, with 8 bases between the two germline ends. This CDR3 reads CASSLRQPNTEAFF. Written as DNA, the CDR3 is TGTGCCAGCAGTTTACGACAGCCGAACACTGAAGCTTTCTTT.

This chain joins TRBV19 and TRBJ2-3; 10 nucleotides match TRBD1. Germline values: CDR1 LNHDA, CDR2 SQIVND (reference sequence). Trimming took 11 bases from V and 3 from J; bases not matched to a gene: 11. This CDR3 has 15 amino acids. This CDR3 is CAYQGDRGRTDTQYF. In nucleotides, the CDR3 is TGTGCCTACCAAGGAGACAGGGGGCGTACAGATACGCAGTATTTT.

J is TRBJ1-2 and V is TRBV19; 10 positions agree with TRBD1. The V gene's germline CDR1 is LNHDA and CDR2 SQIVND (reference sequence). V lost 4 bases and J lost 5; bases outside the gene matches: 10. This CDR3 region has 16 residues. The CDR3 nucleotides are TGTGCCAGTAGTAGGGGAAGACAGGGGGCATGGTATGGCTACACCTTC. Protein product: CASSRGRQGAWYGYTF.

The chain links TRBV4-1 to TRBJ2-7; 7 bases align to TRBD1. From germline, CDR1 is MGHRA and CDR2 YSYEKL. With V trimmed by 9 bases and J by 4 bases, 15 bases remained unmatched. The CDR3 is 15 residues long. The DNA for the CDR3 is TGCGCCAGTGGGGTCACGGGACAGATTGGGTACGAGCAGTACTTC. Its translation: CASGVTGQIGYEQYF.

The chain uses TRBV7-9 and TRBJ1-2, with TRBD1 matching over 8 bases. The V and J ends lost 1 base and 4 bases, in that order; junction bases with no gene match: 5. The CDR3 runs to 15 residues. Germline V gene data show CDR1 as SEHNR and CDR2 as FQNEAQ (reference sequence). The CDR3: CASSLGGDRSYGYTF. CDR3 coding DNA: TGTGCCAGCAGCTTAGGGGGGGACAGGAGCTATGGCTACACCTTC.

The rearrangement links TRBV18 to TRBJ1-4, with 7 bases fitting TRBD1. CDR3 length: 15 residues. The V gene's germline CDR1 is KGHSH and CDR2 LQKENI. The V gene end was trimmed by 5 bases and the J gene end by 4 bases; junction bases not matched to a gene: 7. CDR3 loop: CASSANRGDNEKLFF. The CDR3 region has the DNA TGTGCCAGCTCAGCGAACAGGGGAGATAATGAAAAACTGTTTTTT.

CDR3: CASSPMGTLRGSLQYF. CDR3 coding DNA: TGTGCCAGCTCACCGATGGGGACACTAAGAGGGAGTTTGCAGTACTTC. The V call is TRBV18, the J call TRBJ2-5, with a possible D match to TRBD1 (6 bases). Germline CDR1 KGHSH, CDR2 LQKENI. The CDR3 contains 16 residues. V was shortened by 3 bases and J by 11 bases, with 25 bases between the two germline ends.

The V and J genes are TRBV10-2 and TRBJ2-3; the match to TRBD1 covers 9 bases. V lost 7 bases, J lost 8 bases, and 7 bases stayed unmatched. CDR3 length equals 13 residues. Germline CDR1 and CDR2: WSHSY and SAAADI. CDR3 nucleotide sequence: TGCGCCAGCAAAGAACGACAGGGGGGTACGCAGTATTTT. It codes for CASKERQGGTQYF.

The V gene is TRBV13, the J gene TRBJ2-5, with TRBD2 matching 8 bases. Trimming cost V 3 bases and J 5 bases; bases outside gene matches: 5. The CDR3 totals 14 residues. Germline V gene sequence: CDR1 PRHDT, CDR2 FYEKMQ (reference sequence). The CDR3 loop reads CASSFQAGEETQYF. The CDR3 bases are TGTGCCAGCAGCTTCCAAGCGGGGGAGGAGACCCAGTACTTC.

This chain connects TRBV5-6 to TRBJ1-2, with D possibly matching TRBD1 (5 bases). Germline V gives CDR1 SGHDT, CDR2 YYEEEE. This CDR3 is built from 14 residues. Trimming removed 0 bases from V and 3 bases from J, with 9 bases in between. The CDR3, as DNA: TGTGCCAGCAGCTTGGGATCGGGGGACTATGGCTACACCTTC. This gives the protein CASSLGSGDYGYTF. The full variable domain, with the rest looked up from reference TRBV5-6 and TRBJ1-2, is DAGVTQSPTHLIKTRGQQVTLRCSPKSGHDTVSWYQQALGQGPQFIFQYYEEEERQRGNFPDRFSGHQFPNYSSELNVNALLLGDSALYLCASSLGSGDYGYTFGSGTRLTVV.

The gene calls are TRBV7-7 and TRBJ2-3; 7 nucleotides match TRBD2. From germline, CDR1 is SSHAT and CDR2 FNYEAQ (reference sequence). V shed 6 bases, J shed 6 bases, and the junction held 12 bases outside the gene matches. The CDR3 sequence is 15 residues long. CDR3: CASSHSGLDRDTQYF. The CDR3 nucleotides are TGTGCCAGCAGTCATAGCGGACTAGATCGTGATACGCAGTATTTT.

This chain connects TRBV11-2 to TRBJ1-2; 8 nucleotides align to TRBD1. CDR3 length: 13 residues. The V gene end was trimmed by 5 bases and the J gene end by 2 bases; junction bases not matched to a gene: 1. Germline V gene data show CDR1 as SGHAT and CDR2 as FQNNGV. The CDR3 here is CASSRQGNYGYTF. CDR3 coding DNA: TGTGCCAGCAGCAGACAGGGGAACTATGGCTACACCTTC.

This chain joins TRBV18 and TRBJ1-5, with D unresolved. The CDR3 extends over 12 amino acids. Germline CDR1 and CDR2: KGHSH and LQKENI. V was pared by 6 bases and J by 6 bases, with 9 bases between. Here the CDR3 reads CASSPSGQPQHF. CDR3 sequence (DNA): TGTGCCAGCTCGCCGTCAGGTCAGCCCCAGCATTTT.

The genes are TRBV7-8 and TRBJ1-5; D not certain. Germline V gene sequence: CDR1 SGHVS, CDR2 FQNEAQ. Trimming pared 2 bases from V and 5 bases from J, leaving 10 bases between. The CDR3 spans 14 residues. The CDR3 spells CASSLSLADQPQHF. In DNA, the CDR3 is TGTGCCAGCAGCTTATCGTTGGCAGATCAGCCCCAGCATTTT.